Listed here are 14 T cell receptor beta chains from one sample, sequenced in a study of shared clonotypes between healthy human individuals. The assay was immunoSEQ multiplex PCR, and TCRdb's table has in-frame clones only and misses some. The sample records approximately 2.4 million clones, roughly 95% being singletons. The sequenced sample was naive CD4+ T cells sorted from blood. Specified subset: CD45RA+ positively selected. The receptors stem from a man aged 18-30 years in good health.

The table lists this clone with a few counts. The CDR3 reads CASRFPGGRNEQFF. The CDR3 DNA follows: TGTGCCAGCAGATTTCCAGGGGGCCGGAATGAGCAGTTCTTC. The V and J genes are TRBV5-5 and TRBJ2-1; 8 nucleotides match TRBD1. J was trimmed by 7 bases and V by 5 bases; bases with no gene match: 8. This CDR3 spans 14 amino acids. Germline assignment: CDR1 SGHKS and CDR2 YYEKEE (reference sequence).

This chain connects TRBV5-1 to TRBJ2-7; D may be TRBD1 or TRBD2 (6 bases each). V dropped 4 bases and J dropped 3 bases, with 17 bases sitting between them. The germline V gene has CDR1 SGHRS and CDR2 YFSETQ. CDR3 length: 15 residues. DNA for the CDR3: TGCGCCAGCAGCCCGGAGGGGGGCCTCCTCTACGAGCAGTACTTC. As protein: CASSPEGGLLYEQYF.

The V call is TRBV10-1, the J call TRBJ2-3, with 8 bases aligning to TRBD2. J was trimmed by 4 bases and V by 5 bases; bases with no gene match: 5. CDR1 is WNHNN, CDR2 SYGVQD, per germline (reference sequence). The CDR3 is made up of 14 amino acids. Here the CDR3 DNA reads TGCGCCAGCAGTCGGGAGGGGATAGCAGATACGCAGTATTTT. As protein: CASSREGIADTQYF.

This sequence joins TRBV30 and TRBJ1-6, with TRBD1 as a possible D gene (6 bases). Germline V gene lookup returns CDR1 GTSNPN and CDR2 SVGIG (reference sequence). This CDR3 has 12 residues. The V end was cut by 4 bases, the J end by 10 bases, with 11 bases between. The CDR3 DNA reads as TGTGCCTGGAACAGGGTAGAATCACCCCTCCACTTT. It specifies CAWNRVESPLHF.

CDR3 nucleotide sequence: TGTGCCAGCAGTACCTCGACTAGCGGGAGTGGCGAGCAGTACTTC. Translated: CASSTSTSGSGEQYF. The rearrangement links TRBV6-1 to TRBJ2-7; 12 bases map to TRBD2. With 5 bases clipped from V and 6 bases from J, the junction kept 8 bases outside the gene matches. The CDR3 is 15 residues long. Germline V gene lookup returns CDR1 MNHNS and CDR2 SASEGT.

The chain carries TRBV2 and TRBJ2-4, with D perhaps TRBD2 (5 bases). This CDR3 region has 14 residues. Trimming cost V 8 bases and J 0 bases, with 11 bases left between them. CDR1 is SNHLY and CDR2 is FYNNEI in the germline V gene. CDR3 DNA sequence: TGTGCCAGCGGGGAGCGGTTAGCCAAAAACATTCAGTACTTC. Translation gives CASGERLAKNIQYF.

The chain carries TRBV16 and TRBJ1-5; D is unclear. The CDR3 contains 13 residues. From germline, CDR1 is KGHSY and CDR2 FQNENV. The ends were cut back, 4 bases at V and 5 bases at J, with 9 bases in the middle. The CDR3 nucleotides are TGTGCCAGCAGCCGTTCGAGGGATCAGCCCCAGCATTTT. Protein: CASSRSRDQPQHF.

V gene TRBV9 combines with J gene TRBJ2-7; the D is unclear. The CDR3 totals 14 residues. Germline V gene data show CDR1 as SGDLS and CDR2 as YYNGEE. V dropped 1 base and J dropped 0 bases, with 8 bases sitting between them. The CDR3 spells CASSVSAYSYEQYF. CDR3 nucleotide sequence: TGTGCCAGCAGCGTAAGTGCGTACTCCTACGAGCAGTACTTC.

This rearrangement joins TRBV6-6 to TRBJ2-5; 7 bases align to TRBD1. The CDR3 has 15 residues. The V and J ends lost 4 bases and 3 bases, in that order; junction bases with no gene match: 8. CDR1 MNHNY and CDR2 SVGAGI come from the germline V gene (reference sequence). The CDR3 DNA reads TGTGCCAGCAGTTCCTATTCCGACAGGGAAGAGACCCAGTACTTC. Residues: CASSSYSDREETQYF.

To note about this clone: Other DNA sequences of this sample code for an identical CDR3. The genes are TRBV30 and TRBJ2-7, with 11 bases matching TRBD2. The junction had 5 bases not matched to a gene; V was cut back by 0 bases and J by 7 bases. The CDR3 sequence is 14 residues long. Germline V gives CDR1 GTSNPN, CDR2 SVGIG (reference sequence). This CDR3 reads CAWSVLAGAGEQYF. Written as DNA, the CDR3 is TGTGCCTGGAGTGTACTAGCGGGGGCGGGGGAGCAGTACTTC.

The chain carries TRBV18 and TRBJ2-7; 12 bases line up with TRBD1. Germline CDR1 KGHSH, CDR2 LQKENI. CDR3 size: 14 residues. V gave up 8 bases and J gave up 5 bases; unmatched junction bases: 7. The CDR3 spells CASHPGTGGHEQYF. The CDR3 region has the DNA TGTGCCAGCCATCCAGGGACAGGGGGCCACGAGCAGTACTTC.

The rearrangement joins TRBV11-2 to TRBJ2-5; D call uncertain. There are 14 residues in the CDR3. Looked up from germline, CDR1 is SGHAT and CDR2 is FQNNGV. V was shortened by 0 bases and J by 5 bases, with 10 bases between the two germline ends. The CDR3 DNA follows: TGTGCCAGCAGCTTAGAAATAGTTGGCGAGACCCAGTACTTC. It codes for CASSLEIVGETQYF. Based on the CDR3 plus reference TRBV11-2 and TRBJ2-5, the full variable domain is EAGVAQSPRYKIIEKRQSVAFWCNPISGHATLYWYQQILGQGPKLLIQFQNNGVVDDSQLPKDRFSAERLKGVDSTLKIQPAKLEDSAVYLCASSLEIVGETQYFGPGTRLLVL.

This chain joins TRBV6-7 and TRBJ2-3, with TRBD2 matching over 8 bases. TRBV6-7 is an ORF, with its function uncertain. The CDR3 is 15 residues long. Unmatched junction bases numbered 14, after V lost 9 bases and J lost 6 bases. This chain's CDR3 is CASSKAGGPADTQYF. The CDR3 nucleotides are TGTGCCAGTTCCAAGGCGGGAGGCCCCGCTGATACGCAGTATTTT.

V is TRBV6-6 and J is TRBJ1-2, with 9 bases lining up with TRBD1. The CDR3 consists of 13 residues. Germline V gene lookup returns CDR1 MNHNY and CDR2 SVGAGI (reference sequence). V was pared by 5 bases and J by 12 bases, with 10 bases of the junction left unmatched. The CDR3 is CASSDRDRARDTF. CDR3 nucleotide sequence: TGTGCCAGCAGTGACCGGGACAGGGCCCGGGACACCTTC.